Here is one T cell receptor beta chain with its context. Its antigen is not identified. The germline V and J ends were trimmed by 0 bases and 5 bases, with 18 bases remaining between them. The germline V gene has CDR1 LGHNA and CDR2 YSLEER. The CDR3 totals 17 residues. This sample is drawn from a study of shared clonotypes between healthy human individuals. Overall study findings and caveats: In a few donors, around 4.5% of naive CD4 clonotypes appeared in common.

Profiled with immunoSEQ multiplex PCR; TCRdb holds only in-frame clones, not every one. The sample has 1.6 million or so clones; less than 99% are singletons. The receptor was isolated from a man aged 25 to 45 in good health. The specimen was naive CD4+ T cells sorted from blood. Indicated subset: CD45RA+ positively selected. The chain combines TRBV4-3 with TRBJ2-3, with D possibly being TRBD2 (6 bases). The CDR3 spells CASSQDRGDSFRDTQYF. CDR3 bases: TGCGCCAGCAGCCAAGACCGAGGGGACTCCTTTAGAGATACGCAGTATTTT.